This TCR beta chain was found in a study of CD8 T cells in Susac syndrome. Germline V CDR1 and CDR2: LGHDT, YNNKEL (reference sequence). This CDR3 is 15 amino acids long. V lost 1 base, J lost 3 bases, and 12 bases lay in between. TCR beta was sequenced from blood CD8+ and CD4+ T cells. Negative isolation yielded CD8+ and CD4+ T cells; FACS enriched TEMRA cells. The RNA input was about 0.5 to 1 ug, and it was reverse transcribed with random hexamers. The amplification used immunoSEQ multiplex PCR on TCR beta CDR3; it spanned 54 Vbeta and 13 Jbeta. TCRdb reprocessed the immunoSEQ multiplex PCR reads with MiXCR, giving one entry per CDR3 protein. The data hold a few hundred thousand distinct CDR3 sequences, with about 95% observed a single time.

The V call is TRBV3-1, the J call TRBJ1-2; the D is unclear. This receptor was identified in a human donor with multiple sclerosis. What was sequenced was CD4+ T cells from PBMCs. CDR3 loop: CASSQGKEGHYGYTF. As DNA, the CDR3 is TGTGCCAGCAGCCAAGGGAAGGAGGGTCACTATGGCTACACCTTC.